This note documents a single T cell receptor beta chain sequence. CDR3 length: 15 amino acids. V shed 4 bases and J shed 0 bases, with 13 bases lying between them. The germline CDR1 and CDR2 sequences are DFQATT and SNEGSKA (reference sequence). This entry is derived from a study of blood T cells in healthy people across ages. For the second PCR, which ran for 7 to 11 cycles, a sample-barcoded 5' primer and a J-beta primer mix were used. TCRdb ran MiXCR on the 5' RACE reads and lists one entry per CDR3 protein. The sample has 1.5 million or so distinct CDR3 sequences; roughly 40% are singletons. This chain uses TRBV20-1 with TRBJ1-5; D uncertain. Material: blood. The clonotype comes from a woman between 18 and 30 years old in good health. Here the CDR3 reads CSATTTALSNQPQHF. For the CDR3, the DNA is TGCAGTGCTACAACAACAGCTCTTAGCAATCAGCCCCAGCATTTT.